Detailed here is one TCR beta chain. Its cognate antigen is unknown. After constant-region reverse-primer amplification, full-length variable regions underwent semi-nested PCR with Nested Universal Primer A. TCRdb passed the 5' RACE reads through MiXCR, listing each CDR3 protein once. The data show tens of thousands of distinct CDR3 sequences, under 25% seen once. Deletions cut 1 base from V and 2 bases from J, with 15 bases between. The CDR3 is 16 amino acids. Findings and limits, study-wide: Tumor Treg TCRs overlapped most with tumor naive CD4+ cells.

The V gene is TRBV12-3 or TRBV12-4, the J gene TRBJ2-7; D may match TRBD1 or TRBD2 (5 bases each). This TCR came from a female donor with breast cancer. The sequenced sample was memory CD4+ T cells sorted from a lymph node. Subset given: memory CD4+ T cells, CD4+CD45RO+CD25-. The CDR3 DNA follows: TGTGCCAGCAGTTTAGATGTCGGGACCGACACCTACGAGCAGTACTTC. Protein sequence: CASSLDVGTDTYEQYF.